What follows describes a single T cell receptor (beta chain). This sample is drawn from a study of blood T cell repertoires in COVID-19. The table came from immunoSEQ multiplex PCR; TCRdb's copy has only in-frame clones and leaves some out. The sample holds 120,000 or so clones; more than 70% are singletons and the top ten take approximately 1%. The CDR3 is 15 amino acids. Per germline, CDR1 ENHRY and CDR2 SYGVKD. The V and J ends lost 4 bases and 2 bases respectively, with 12 bases between them. This clonotype was sampled from a woman aged 80 or over with acute or convalescent COVID-19. The chain has TRBV10-3 and TRBJ1-5; no clear D. Sequenced sample: peripheral blood. CDR3 coding DNA: TGTGCCATCAGTGCGAATATCGGGGGCAATCAGCCCCAGCATTTT. Its protein is CAISANIGGNQPQHF.